These T cell receptor beta chains were read from a single sample in a study of T-cell memory formation after mild COVID-19. TCRdb reprocessed the 5' RACE reads with MiXCR, giving one entry per CDR3 protein. Counted here are hundreds of thousands of distinct CDR3 sequences, about 22% occurring once; the ten biggest clones make up roughly 8.1%. Sequencing used PBMCs or a T cell subset sorted from them (not recorded which). All receptors come from an adult woman who had mild COVID-19 (a few samples of this study predate the infection). Cell type and time point are not known. Each CDR3 is given with its conserved first and last residue. A D gene is named only where the DNA matches it firmly. Rows give clone size only sometimes, using once, few, many, or a class for an expanded clone.

TRBV20-1	NA	TRBJ2-4	NA	CSARAGASKNIQYF	TGCAGTGCTAGAGCGGGAGCCTCCAAAAACATTCAGTACTTC
TRBV5-1	NA	TRBJ2-3	NA	CASSLPSGTSTDTQYF	TGCGCCAGCAGCTTGCCCAGCGGAACTAGCACAGATACGCAGTATTTT
TRBV20-1	NA	TRBJ2-2	few	CSARIRDSATGELFF	TGCAGTGCTAGAATTAGGGATTCGGCCACCGGGGAGCTGTTTTTT
TRBV14	NA	TRBJ2-7	NA	CASSFGGVTYEQYF	TGTGCCAGCAGCTTCGGTGGGGTCACCTACGAGCAGTACTTC
TRBV7-9	TRBD2	TRBJ2-1	NA	CASSLGRGGKYNEQFF	TGTGCCAGCAGCTTAGGCCGCGGGGGGAAATACAATGAGCAGTTCTTC
TRBV9	TRBD1	TRBJ2-7	few	CASSGTGSSSEQYF	TGTGCCAGCAGCGGGACAGGGTCTAGTAGCGAGCAGTACTTC
TRBV18	NA	TRBJ2-5	many	CASSHWGQETQYF	TGTGCCAGCTCCCATTGGGGCCAAGAGACCCAGTACTTC
TRBV5-1	NA	TRBJ1-1	few	CASSLAGVGGTEAFF	TGCGCCAGCAGCTTGGCCGGTGTGGGGGGAACTGAAGCTTTCTTT
TRBV6-1	NA	TRBJ1-1	many	CASSEEVNTEAFF	TGTGCCAGCAGTGAAGAGGTGAACACTGAAGCTTTCTTT
TRBV3-1	NA	TRBJ2-1	few	CASSPQAIMMNEQFF	TGTGCCAGCAGTCCCCAGGCGATAATGATGAATGAGCAGTTCTTC
TRBV27	NA	TRBJ1-2	NA	CASSLKPGNYGYTF	TGTGCCAGCAGTCTAAAACCAGGGAACTATGGCTACACCTTC
TRBV12-3/TRBV12-4	NA	TRBJ1-5	few	CASSSGRIARFGNQPQHF	TGTGCCAGCAGTTCAGGGAGGATCGCGCGGTTTGGCAATCAGCCCCAGCATTTT
TRBV24-1	NA	TRBJ1-1	NA	CATQRDFNTEAFF	TGTGCCACCCAGAGGGACTTTAACACTGAAGCTTTCTTT